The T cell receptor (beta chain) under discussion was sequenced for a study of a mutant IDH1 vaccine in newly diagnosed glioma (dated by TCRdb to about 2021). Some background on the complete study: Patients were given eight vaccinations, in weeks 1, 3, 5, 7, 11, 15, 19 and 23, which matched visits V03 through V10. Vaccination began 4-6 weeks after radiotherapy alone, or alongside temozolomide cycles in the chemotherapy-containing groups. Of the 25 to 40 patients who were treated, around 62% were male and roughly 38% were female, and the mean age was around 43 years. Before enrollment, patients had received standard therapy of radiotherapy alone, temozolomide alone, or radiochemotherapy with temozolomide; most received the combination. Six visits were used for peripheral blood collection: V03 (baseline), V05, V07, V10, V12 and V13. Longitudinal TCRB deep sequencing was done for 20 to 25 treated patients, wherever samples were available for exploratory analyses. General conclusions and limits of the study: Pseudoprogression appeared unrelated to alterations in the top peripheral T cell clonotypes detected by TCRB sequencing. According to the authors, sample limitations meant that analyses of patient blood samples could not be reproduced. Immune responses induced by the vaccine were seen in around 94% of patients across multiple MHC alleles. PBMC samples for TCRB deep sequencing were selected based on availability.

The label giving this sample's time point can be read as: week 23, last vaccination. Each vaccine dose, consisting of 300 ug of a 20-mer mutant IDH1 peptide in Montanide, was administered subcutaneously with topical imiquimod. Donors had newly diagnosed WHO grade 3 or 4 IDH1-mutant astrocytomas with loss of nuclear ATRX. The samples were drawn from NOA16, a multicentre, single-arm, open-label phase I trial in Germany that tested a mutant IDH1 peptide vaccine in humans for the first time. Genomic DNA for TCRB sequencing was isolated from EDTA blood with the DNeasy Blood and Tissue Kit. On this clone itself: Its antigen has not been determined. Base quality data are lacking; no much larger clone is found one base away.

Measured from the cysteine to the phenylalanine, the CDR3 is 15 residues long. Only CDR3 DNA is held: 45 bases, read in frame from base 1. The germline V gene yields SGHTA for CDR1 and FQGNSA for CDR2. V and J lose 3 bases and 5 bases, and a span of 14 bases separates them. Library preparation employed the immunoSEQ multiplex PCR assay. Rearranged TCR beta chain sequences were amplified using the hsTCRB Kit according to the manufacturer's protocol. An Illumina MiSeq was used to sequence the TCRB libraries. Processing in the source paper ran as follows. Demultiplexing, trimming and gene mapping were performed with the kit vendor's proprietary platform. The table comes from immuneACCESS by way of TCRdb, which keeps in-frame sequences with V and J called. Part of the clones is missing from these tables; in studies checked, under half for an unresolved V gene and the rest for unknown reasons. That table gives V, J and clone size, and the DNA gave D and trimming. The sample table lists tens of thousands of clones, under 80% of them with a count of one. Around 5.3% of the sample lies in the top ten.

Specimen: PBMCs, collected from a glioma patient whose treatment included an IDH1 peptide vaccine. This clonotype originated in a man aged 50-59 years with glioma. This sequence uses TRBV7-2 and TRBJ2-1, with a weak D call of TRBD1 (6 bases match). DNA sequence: TGTGCCAGCAGCTTCGCCGGGACAAAGAACAATGAGCAGTTCTTC. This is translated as CASSFAGTKNNEQFF.